Listed below are T cell receptor beta chains from one sample, sequenced in a study of OX40 agonist ivuxolimab in advanced cancers. Produced via immunoSEQ multiplex PCR; TCRdb's table is partial and in-frame only. The sample has about 69,000 clones, roughly 90% seen once. Sequences were derived from CD4+ or CD8+ T cells sorted from blood, sampled in a trial of the OX40 agonist ivuxolimab. Receptors originate from an adult with an advanced solid tumor such as melanoma, head and neck, liver or kidney cancer. The CDR3 runs from the conserved cysteine through the conserved F or W. The D gene is left open where the match is weak.

v_call | d_call | cdr3_aa
TRBV7-8 | - | CASSLRGSPYNEQFF
TRBV5-1 | - | CASSLGQPDTQYF
TRBV5-4 | - | CASRRTVFDTEAFF
TRBV10-1 | - | CASSGTFNEQFF
TRBV25-1 | TRBD2 | CASSAAGTSYNEQFF
TRBV6-4 | TRBD1 | CAFPGQGEGNQPQHF
TRBV19 | - | CASSLNLGRPHTEAFF
TRBV9 | TRBD2 | CASSDPAGGWDTQYF
TRBV10-2 | - | CASSVARSDEQFF
TRBV10-3 | - | CAISESVRSNTYEQYF
TRBV15 | - | CATSREPGRGGGYSNQPQHF
TRBV28 | - | CASATVGGIEQYF
TRBV7-8 | - | CASSGWTHEGETQYF
TRBV7-8 | - | CASSLTRDTQYF
TRBV7-9 | - | CASSLAGVGEQYF
TRBV7-3 | - | CASSFYRNTEAFF
TRBV7-2 | TRBD2 | CASSLAGVAGTYEQYF
TRBV7-2 | - | CASSSSPLDTDTQYF
TRBV30 | - | CAWSADTSDGYTF
TRBV11-1 | - | CASSSTTGPGRGNEQFF
TRBV11-3 | - | CASSGFWVSSYEQYF
TRBV13 | - | CASSPRRGGFYEQYF
TRBV28 | TRBD2 | CASSPSGVSSYNEQFF
TRBV27 | TRBD1 | CASRNRGVYEQYF
TRBV5-4 | TRBD1 | CASSTNRGEQYF
TRBV7-2 | TRBD2 | CASSYGTSGTYEQYF
TRBV7-6 | TRBD2 | CASSNPSGSADTQYF
TRBV18 | TRBD1 | CASSPPGQGEEKLFF